The rows below give T cell receptor beta chains drawn from one sample of a study of cytomegalovirus exposure and HLA in healthy donors. Sequenced by immunoSEQ multiplex PCR; TCRdb stores in-frame clones only, minus some. The table has 180,000 or so clones, roughly 85% seen once. Sequencing used PBMCs. All receptors derive from a man aged 50 to 60 in good health and CMV-seropositive. Each CDR3 is given with its conserved first and last residue. A D gene is named only where the DNA matches it firmly. Not all rows give a size; the values are once, few, many and, for expanded clones, a class.

TRBD1	TRBV4-2	TRBJ2-2	.	CASSQGTGGAGTGELFF	TGTGCCAGCAGCCAAGGGACAGGGGGCGCCGGCACCGGGGAGCTGTTTTTT
TRBD2	TRBV11-3	TRBJ2-2	.	CASSSGGGLNLNTGELFF	TGTGCCAGCAGCTCCGGGGGGGGACTGAATCTTAACACCGGGGAGCTGTTTTTT
.	TRBV7-2	TRBJ2-7	.	CASSLTRYEQYF	TGTGCCAGCAGCTTAACACGTTACGAGCAGTACTTC
TRBD2	TRBV27	TRBJ2-7	.	CASARLASKEFRSYEQYF	TGTGCCAGCGCTCGACTAGCAAGTAAGGAGTTTAGATCCTACGAGCAGTACTTC
.	TRBV28	TRBJ2-6	.	CASSLEGSLGANVLTF	TGTGCCAGCAGTTTAGAGGGATCTCTCGGGGCCAACGTCCTGACTTTC
.	TRBV19	TRBJ2-1	.	CASTIRGSYNEQFF	TGTGCCAGTACCATAAGGGGCTCCTACAATGAGCAGTTCTTC
.	TRBV5-5	TRBJ1-5	.	CASSLDSPQPQHF	TGTGCCAGCAGCTTGGACAGTCCCCAGCCCCAGCATTTT
.	TRBV6-7	TRBJ2-1	large	CASSYSSAGGEQFF	TGTGCCAGCAGTTACTCTTCCGCCGGCGGGGAGCAGTTCTTC
.	TRBV29-1	TRBJ1-4	.	CSVSGASGEKLFF	TGCAGCGTTTCAGGGGCGAGTGGAGAAAAACTGTTTTTT
TRBD1	TRBV9	TRBJ2-3	.	CASSVAARGRGDTQYF	TGTGCCAGCAGCGTAGCGGCCAGGGGGCGGGGAGATACGCAGTATTTT